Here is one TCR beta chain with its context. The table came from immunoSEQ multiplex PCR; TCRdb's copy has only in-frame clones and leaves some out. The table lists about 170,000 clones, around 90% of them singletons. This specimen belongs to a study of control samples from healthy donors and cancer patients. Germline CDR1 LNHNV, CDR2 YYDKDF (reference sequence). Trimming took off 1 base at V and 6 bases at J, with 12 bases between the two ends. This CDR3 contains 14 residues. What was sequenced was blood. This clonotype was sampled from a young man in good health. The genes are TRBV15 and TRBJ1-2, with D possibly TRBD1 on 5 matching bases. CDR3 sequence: CATSRGGLGHGYTF. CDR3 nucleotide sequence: TGTGCCACCAGCAGAGGAGGTTTGGGGCATGGCTACACCTTC.